The present T cell receptor beta chain was sequenced within a study of CD8 T cell repertoires and HIV-1 epitope variants. Study information: Separate wells received one of Twenty-five Gag or Nef variant peptides. IL-2, IL-7 and IL-15 were added on days 3 and 7 of approximately 9-day cultures. Findings of the study overall: Under 10 antigen-specific TCR beta clonotypes were found; about 6 seemed cross-reactive to variants.

About this clone itself: The antigen remains unidentified.

Method: immunoSEQ multiplex PCR; TCRdb's copy keeps in-frame clones and lacks some. The table shows approximately 90,000 clones, with almost 75% occurring only once. The CDR3 totals 12 residues. Trimming removed 5 bases at V and 4 bases at J, with 6 bases between. The germline V gene has CDR1 SGHNT and CDR2 YYREEE (reference sequence). This clonotype was sampled from a male donor with HIV. The sequencing input was uncultured baseline CD8+ T cells from peripheral blood mononuclear cells (PBMCs). The chain is built from TRBV5-4 and TRBJ2-2; possible D gene TRBD2, 6 bases. For the CDR3, the DNA is TGTGCCAGCAGGACTAGCACCGGGGAGCTGTTTTTT. It specifies CASRTSTGELFF. Variable domain in full (rest from reference TRBV5-4 and TRBJ2-2): ETGVTQSPTHLIKTRGQQVTLRCSSQSGHNTVSWYQQALGQGPQFIFQYYREEENGRGNFPPRFSGLQFPNYSSELNVNALELDDSALYLCASRTSTGELFFGEGSRLTVL.